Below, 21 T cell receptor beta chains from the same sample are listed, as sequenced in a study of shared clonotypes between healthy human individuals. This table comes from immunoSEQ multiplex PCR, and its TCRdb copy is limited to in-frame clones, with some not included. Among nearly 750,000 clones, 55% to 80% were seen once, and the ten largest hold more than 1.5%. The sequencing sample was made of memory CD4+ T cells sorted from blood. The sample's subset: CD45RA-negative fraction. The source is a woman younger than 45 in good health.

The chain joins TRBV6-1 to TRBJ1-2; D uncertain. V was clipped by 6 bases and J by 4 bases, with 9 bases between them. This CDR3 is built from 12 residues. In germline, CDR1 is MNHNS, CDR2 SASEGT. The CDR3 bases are TGTGCCAGCAGGCAGGCGACCTATGGCTACACCTTC. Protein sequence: CASRQATYGYTF.

DNA of the CDR3: TGTGCCAGCAGAGTCCAGACAAACACTGAAGCTTTCTTT. Translation gives CASRVQTNTEAFF. J is TRBJ1-1 and V is TRBV28; D call uncertain. Germline CDR1 is MDHEN and CDR2 is SYDVKM. The CDR3 loop spans 13 amino acids. V lost 6 bases, J lost 2 bases, and 10 bases lay in between.

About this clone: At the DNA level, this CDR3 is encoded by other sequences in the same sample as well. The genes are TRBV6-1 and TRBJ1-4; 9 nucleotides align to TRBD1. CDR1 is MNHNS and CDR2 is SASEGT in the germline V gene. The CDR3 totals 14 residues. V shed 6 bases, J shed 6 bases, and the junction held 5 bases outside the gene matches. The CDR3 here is CASRLQGADEKLFF. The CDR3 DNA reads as TGTGCCAGCAGATTACAGGGGGCCGATGAAAAACTGTTTTTT.

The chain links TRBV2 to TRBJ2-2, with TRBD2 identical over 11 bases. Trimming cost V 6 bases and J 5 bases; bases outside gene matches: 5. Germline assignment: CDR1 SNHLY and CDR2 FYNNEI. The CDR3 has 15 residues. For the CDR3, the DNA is TGTGCCAGCAGAATAGCGGGAGGGCCGACCGGGGAGCTGTTTTTT. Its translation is CASRIAGGPTGELFF.

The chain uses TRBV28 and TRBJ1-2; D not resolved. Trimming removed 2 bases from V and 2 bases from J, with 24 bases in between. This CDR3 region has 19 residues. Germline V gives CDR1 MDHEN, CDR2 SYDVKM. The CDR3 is CASSLSRRLTSQVNYGYTF. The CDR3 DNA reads TGTGCCAGCAGTTTAAGTCGGAGACTCACAAGCCAAGTAAACTATGGCTACACCTTC.

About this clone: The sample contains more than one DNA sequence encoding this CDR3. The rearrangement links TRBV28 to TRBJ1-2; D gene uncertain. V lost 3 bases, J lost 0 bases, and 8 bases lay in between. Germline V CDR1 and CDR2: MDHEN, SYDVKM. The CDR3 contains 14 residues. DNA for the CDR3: TGTGCCAGCAGTTTGTGGGATGCTAACTATGGCTACACCTTC. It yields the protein CASSLWDANYGYTF.

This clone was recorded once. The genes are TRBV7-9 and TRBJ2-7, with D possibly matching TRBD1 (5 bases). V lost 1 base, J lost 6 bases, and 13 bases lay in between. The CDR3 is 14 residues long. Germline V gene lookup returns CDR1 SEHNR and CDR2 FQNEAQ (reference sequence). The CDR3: CASSLGTSTSEQYF. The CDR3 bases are TGTGCCAGCAGCTTAGGGACATCAACCTCCGAGCAGTACTTC.

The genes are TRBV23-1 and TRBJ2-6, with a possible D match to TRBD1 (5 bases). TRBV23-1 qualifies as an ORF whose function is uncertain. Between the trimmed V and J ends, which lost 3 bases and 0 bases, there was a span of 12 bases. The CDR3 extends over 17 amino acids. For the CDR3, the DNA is TGCGCCAGCAGTCATACAGGCCTTCCCTCTGGGGCCAACGTCCTGACTTTC. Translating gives CASSHTGLPSGANVLTF.

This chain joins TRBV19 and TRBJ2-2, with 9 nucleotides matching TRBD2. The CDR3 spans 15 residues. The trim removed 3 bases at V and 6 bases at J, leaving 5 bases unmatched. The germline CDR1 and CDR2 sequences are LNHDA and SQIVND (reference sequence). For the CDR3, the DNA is TGTGCCAGTAGTATCGCGGGAGGGTGGTCCGGGGAGCTGTTTTTT. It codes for CASSIAGGWSGELFF.

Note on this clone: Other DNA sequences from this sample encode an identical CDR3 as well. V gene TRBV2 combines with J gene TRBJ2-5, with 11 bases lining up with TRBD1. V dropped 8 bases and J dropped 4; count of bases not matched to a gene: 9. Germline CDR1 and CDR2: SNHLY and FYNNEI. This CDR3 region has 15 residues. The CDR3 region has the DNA TGTGCCAGCTCGAGGGACAGGGGGTATGGAGAGACCCAGTACTTC. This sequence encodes CASSRDRGYGETQYF.

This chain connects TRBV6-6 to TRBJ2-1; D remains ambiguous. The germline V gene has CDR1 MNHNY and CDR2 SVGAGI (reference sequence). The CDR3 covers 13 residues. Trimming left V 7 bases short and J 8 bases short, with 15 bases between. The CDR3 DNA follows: TGTGCCAGCACCCCCTCGTGGTCCGATGAGCAGTTCTTC. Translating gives CASTPSWSDEQFF.

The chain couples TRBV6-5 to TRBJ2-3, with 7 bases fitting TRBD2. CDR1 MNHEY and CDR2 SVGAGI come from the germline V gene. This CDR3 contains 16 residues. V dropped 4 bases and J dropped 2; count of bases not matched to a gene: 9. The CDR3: CASSSHQGLPTDTQYF. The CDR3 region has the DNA TGTGCCAGCAGTTCACACCAGGGACTACCCACAGATACGCAGTATTTT.

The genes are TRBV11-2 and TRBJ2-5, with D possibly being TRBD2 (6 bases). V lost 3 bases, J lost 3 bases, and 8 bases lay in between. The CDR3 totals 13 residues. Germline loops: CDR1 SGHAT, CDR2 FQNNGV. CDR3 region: CASSLGGEETQYF. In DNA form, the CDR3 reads TGTGCCAGCAGCTTGGGCGGGGAAGAGACCCAGTACTTC.

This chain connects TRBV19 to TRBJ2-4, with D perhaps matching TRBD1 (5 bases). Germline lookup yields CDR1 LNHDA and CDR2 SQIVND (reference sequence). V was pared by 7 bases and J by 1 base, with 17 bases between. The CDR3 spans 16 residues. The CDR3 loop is CASTKGLPAAKNIQYF. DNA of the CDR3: TGTGCCAGTACCAAGGGGCTTCCGGCGGCCAAAAACATTCAGTACTTC.

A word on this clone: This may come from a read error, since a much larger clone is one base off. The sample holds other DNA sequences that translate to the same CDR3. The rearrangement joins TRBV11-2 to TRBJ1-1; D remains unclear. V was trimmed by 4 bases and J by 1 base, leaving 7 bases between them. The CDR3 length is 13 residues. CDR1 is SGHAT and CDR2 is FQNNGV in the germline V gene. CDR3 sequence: CASSSQRNTEAFF. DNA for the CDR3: TGTGCCAGCAGCTCACAGCGGAACACTGAAGCTTTCTTT.

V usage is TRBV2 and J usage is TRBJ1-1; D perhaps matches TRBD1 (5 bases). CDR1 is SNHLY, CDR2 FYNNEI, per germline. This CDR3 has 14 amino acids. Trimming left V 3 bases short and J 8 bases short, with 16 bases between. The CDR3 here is CASSDWGRRQEAFF. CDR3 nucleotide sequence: TGTGCCAGCAGTGATTGGGGGAGGAGACAGGAAGCTTTCTTT.

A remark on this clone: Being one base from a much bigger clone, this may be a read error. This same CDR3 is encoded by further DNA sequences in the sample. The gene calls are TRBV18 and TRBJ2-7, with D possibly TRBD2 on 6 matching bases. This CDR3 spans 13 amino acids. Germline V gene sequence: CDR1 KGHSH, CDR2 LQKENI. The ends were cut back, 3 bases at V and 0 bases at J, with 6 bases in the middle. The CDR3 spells CASSPGLSYEQYF. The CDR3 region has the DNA TGTGCCAGCTCACCGGGACTCTCCTACGAGCAGTACTTC. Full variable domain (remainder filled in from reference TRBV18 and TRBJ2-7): NAGVMQNPRHLVRRRGQEARLRCSPMKGHSHVYWYRQLPEEGLKFMVYLQKENIIDESGMPKERFSAEFPKEGPSILRIQQVVRGDSAAYFCASSPGLSYEQYFGPGTRLTVT.

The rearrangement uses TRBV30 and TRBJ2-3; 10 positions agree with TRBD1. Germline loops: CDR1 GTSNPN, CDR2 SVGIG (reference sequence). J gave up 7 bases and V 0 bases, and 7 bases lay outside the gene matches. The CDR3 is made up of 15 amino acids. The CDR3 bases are TGTGCCTGGAGTGTCCTGACAGGGGGCGCGTATACGCAGTATTTT. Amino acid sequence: CAWSVLTGGAYTQYF. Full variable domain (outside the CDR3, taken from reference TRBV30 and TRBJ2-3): SQTIHQWPATLVQPVGSPLSLECTVEGTSNPNLYWYRQAAGRGLQLLFYSVGIGQISSEVPQNLSASRPQDRQFILSSKKLLLSDSGFYLCAWSVLTGGAYTQYFGPGTRLTVL.

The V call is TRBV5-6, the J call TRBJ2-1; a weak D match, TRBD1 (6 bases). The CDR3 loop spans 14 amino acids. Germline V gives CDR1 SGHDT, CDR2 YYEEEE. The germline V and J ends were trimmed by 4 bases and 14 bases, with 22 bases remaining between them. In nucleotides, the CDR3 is TGTGCCAGCAGCCGCGCCGCAGGGGTACATGGAGAGTTCTTC. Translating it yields CASSRAAGVHGEFF.

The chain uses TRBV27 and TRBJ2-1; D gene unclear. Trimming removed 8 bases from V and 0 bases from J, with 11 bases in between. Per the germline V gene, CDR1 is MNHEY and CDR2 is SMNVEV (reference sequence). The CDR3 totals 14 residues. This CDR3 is CASGYLSSYNEQFF. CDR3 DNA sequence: TGTGCCAGCGGATACCTTAGCTCCTACAATGAGCAGTTCTTC.

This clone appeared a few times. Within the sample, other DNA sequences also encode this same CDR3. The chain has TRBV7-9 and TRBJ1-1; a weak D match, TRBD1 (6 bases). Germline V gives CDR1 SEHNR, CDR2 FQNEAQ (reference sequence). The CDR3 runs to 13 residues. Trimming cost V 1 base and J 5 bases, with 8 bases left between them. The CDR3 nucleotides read TGTGCCAGCAGCTTAGAGGGGGGTACTGAAGCTTTCTTT. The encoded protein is CASSLEGGTEAFF.